These 12 T cell receptor beta chains share one sample of origin, sequenced in a study of cytomegalovirus exposure and HLA in healthy donors. The method was immunoSEQ multiplex PCR; TCRdb's version includes in-frame clones alone and lacks a portion of them. The table shows approximately 120,000 clones, with 88% occurring only once. Sample: PBMCs. These receptors were taken from a woman between 18 and 29 years old in good health and CMV-seronegative.

The chain links TRBV30 to TRBJ1-5; possible D gene TRBD1, 5 bases. CDR1 and CDR2 (germline): GTSNPN, SVGIG (reference sequence). V gave up 5 bases and J gave up 2 bases, with 16 bases separating them. This CDR3 contains 15 residues. CDR3 in DNA: TGTGCCTGGGCCCCTCAAATAGGGGGCAATCAGCCCCAGCATTTT. It codes for CAWAPQIGGNQPQHF.

V usage is TRBV10-3 and J usage is TRBJ1-6, with a weak D call TRBD1 (5 bases). In germline, CDR1 is ENHRY, CDR2 SYGVKD. The CDR3 totals 15 residues. With 1 base removed from V and 11 bases from J, the gap between germline ends came to 15 bases. The CDR3 region has the DNA TGTGCCATCAGTGAGTTCGGGGGTGAACGGACACCCCTCCACTTT. Amino acid sequence: CAISEFGGERTPLHF.

V gene TRBV5-1 combines with J gene TRBJ2-1; 11 bases fit TRBD2. This CDR3 is 18 amino acids long. Germline CDR1 SGHRS, CDR2 YFSETQ. The V segment lost 2 bases and the J segment 0 bases; nucleotides outside the gene matches: 7. The chain's CDR3 is CASSLTGLAGLSYNEQFF. The DNA for the CDR3 is TGCGCCAGCAGCTTAACTGGACTAGCGGGCCTCTCCTACAATGAGCAGTTCTTC.

This chain connects TRBV18 to TRBJ2-2, with 8 bases matching TRBD1. The CDR3 length is 15 residues. The germline V gene encodes CDR1 KGHSH and CDR2 LQKENI. V lost 5 bases and J lost 4; bases outside the gene matches: 6. CDR3 in amino acids: CASSTGTGSTGELFF. CDR3 coding DNA: TGTGCCAGCTCAACCGGGACAGGCTCCACCGGGGAGCTGTTTTTT.

The chain recombines TRBV29-1 with TRBJ1-4; 7 bases are a match to TRBD1. Trimming at V came to 4 bases and at J to 2 bases, leaving 16 bases not matched to a gene. In germline, CDR1 is SQVTM, CDR2 ANQGSEA. The CDR3 has 18 residues. The CDR3 here is CSVVLTGVRGNTNEKLFF. The CDR3 nucleotides read TGCAGCGTTGTTCTCACAGGGGTGAGGGGGAACACTAATGAAAAACTGTTTTTT. The full variable domain, completed using reference TRBV29-1 and TRBJ1-4, is SAVISQKPSRDICQRGTSLTIQCQVDSQVTMMFWYRQQPGQSLTLIATANQGSEATYESGFVIDKFPISRPNLTFSTLTVSNMSPEDSSIYLCSVVLTGVRGNTNEKLFFGSGTQLSVL.

The table lists this clone with a few counts. This chain connects TRBV6-4 to TRBJ2-3, with a tentative D call TRBD2 (7 bases). CDR1 is MRHNA, CDR2 SNTAGT, per germline. The CDR3 length is 15 residues. With 0 bases removed from V and 2 bases from J, the gap between germline ends came to 9 bases. The CDR3 region is CASSDSGGATDTQYF. DNA of the CDR3: TGTGCCAGCAGTGACTCGGGGGGGGCCACAGATACGCAGTATTTT.

The genes are TRBV7-2 and TRBJ2-7, with TRBD1 matching 9 bases. Losses at the gene ends were 7 bases for V and 3 bases for J; bases not matched to a gene: 10. This CDR3 contains 15 residues. The germline CDR1 and CDR2 sequences are SGHTA and FQGNSA. CDR3 amino acids: CASNIIGTGRYEQYF. For the CDR3, the DNA is TGTGCCAGCAACATTATTGGGACAGGGCGCTACGAGCAGTACTTC.

The gene calls are TRBV10-2 and TRBJ2-1, with 10 bases aligning to TRBD2. The CDR3 spans 16 residues. Germline lookup yields CDR1 WSHSY and CDR2 SAAADI. With V trimmed by 6 bases and J by 7 bases, 12 bases remained unmatched. The CDR3 DNA follows: TGCGCCAGCAGCGCCCTCCCAGCGGGGGGGCAAAATGAGCAGTTCTTC. Amino acids: CASSALPAGGQNEQFF.

This chain connects TRBV5-6 to TRBJ2-1; D is possibly TRBD1 (7 bases). The CDR3 has 18 residues. From germline, CDR1 is SGHDT and CDR2 YYEEEE. The V end lost 0 bases, the J end lost 3 bases, and 19 bases lay between the germline ends. CDR3 in amino acids: CASSLAKGGGIRYNEQFF. DNA of the CDR3: TGTGCCAGCAGCTTGGCTAAAGGGGGCGGGATACGCTACAATGAGCAGTTCTTC. Looking up the rest from reference TRBV5-6 and TRBJ2-1 gives the full variable domain: DAGVTQSPTHLIKTRGQQVTLRCSPKSGHDTVSWYQQALGQGPQFIFQYYEEEERQRGNFPDRFSGHQFPNYSSELNVNALLLGDSALYLCASSLAKGGGIRYNEQFFGPGTRLTVL.

The V call is TRBV9, the J call TRBJ2-2; maybe TRBD1 (6 bases). CDR1 and CDR2 from the germline V gene are SGDLS and YYNGEE. CDR3 size: 16 residues. With 0 bases removed from V and 7 bases from J, the gap between germline ends came to 16 bases. The CDR3, as DNA: TGTGCCAGCAGCGTAGCAGGGGCGATAGCTAGCGGGGAGCTGTTTTTT. Amino acids: CASSVAGAIASGELFF. The whole variable domain, filled in from reference TRBV9 and TRBJ2-2, reads DSGVTQTPKHLITATGQRVTLRCSPRSGDLSVYWYQQSLDQGLQFLIQYYNGEERAKGNILERFSAQQFPDLHSELNLSSLELGDSALYFCASSVAGAIASGELFFGEGSRLTVL.

CDR3: CASSLGGTGNTIYF. The CDR3 nucleotides read TGCGCCAGCAGCTTAGGCGGAACTGGAAACACCATATATTTT. This chain joins TRBV5-1 and TRBJ1-3; no definite D call. Germline assignment: CDR1 SGHRS and CDR2 YFSETQ. Deletions cut 2 bases from V and 2 bases from J, with 8 bases between. The CDR3 has 14 amino acids.

V usage is TRBV7-6 and J usage is TRBJ1-2; maybe TRBD1 (6 bases). V was pared by 1 base and J by 0 bases, with 18 bases between. This CDR3 has 18 residues. CDR1 and CDR2 from the germline V gene are SGHVS and FNYEAQ. CDR3 coding DNA: TGTGCCAGCAGCTTAGAGGCCTTCCACGGGACACCTAACTATGGCTACACCTTC. Translation gives CASSLEAFHGTPNYGYTF.